This is a list of T cell receptor beta chains from one sample in a study of response to subunit inactivated influenza vaccine. TCRdb reprocessed the RT-PCR reads with MiXCR, giving one entry per CDR3 protein. Altogether under 850,000 distinct CDR3 sequences are present, less than 20% being singletons, with the ten largest covering 11%. The sample consisted of PBMCs from blood, taken roughly 5 days after vaccination. These receptors were taken from a man aged 50 to 60 who received an inactivated influenza vaccine. Each CDR3 is given with its conserved first and last residue. A D gene is named only where the DNA matches it firmly. The size entry is marked missing in some rows and otherwise reads once, few, many or a size class.

CDR3 DNA: TGCGCCAGCAGCTCGGGCGCCTCTTCGAACACTGAAGCTTTCTTT
CDR3 protein: CASSSGASSNTEAFF
J gene: TRBJ1-1
D gene: .
V gene: TRBV5-1
clone size: few

CDR3 DNA: TGCAGCGTTGAACGGGACTCAACCGGGGAGCTGTTTTTT
CDR3 protein: CSVERDSTGELFF
J gene: TRBJ2-2
D gene: .
V gene: TRBV29-1
clone size: many

CDR3 DNA: TGTGCCAGCAGTTCCCCGTACACTGAAGCTTTCTTT
CDR3 protein: CASSSPYTEAFF
J gene: TRBJ1-1
D gene: .
V gene: TRBV6-2/TRBV6-3
clone size: .

CDR3 DNA: TGCAGTGCTAGGAAACTAGCGGGAGGTCTGAATGAGCAGTTCTTC
CDR3 protein: CSARKLAGGLNEQFF
J gene: TRBJ2-1
D gene: TRBD2
V gene: TRBV20-1
clone size: .

CDR3 DNA: TGCGCCAGCAGCCAAAGCGCCCTAGCGGGGGGCTCCTACAATGAGCAGTTCTTC
CDR3 protein: CASSQSALAGGSYNEQFF
J gene: TRBJ2-1
D gene: TRBD2
V gene: TRBV4-3
clone size: .

CDR3 DNA: TGTGCCATCAGTGTCACTCGGACTAGCACCTACGAGCAGTACTTC
CDR3 protein: CAISVTRTSTYEQYF
J gene: TRBJ2-7
D gene: TRBD2
V gene: TRBV10-3
clone size: few

CDR3 DNA: TGCGCCAGCAGCCAAGACAGCTACATCTACAATGAGCAGTTCTTC
CDR3 protein: CASSQDSYIYNEQFF
J gene: TRBJ2-1
D gene: .
V gene: TRBV4-3
clone size: few

CDR3 DNA: TGTGCCAGCAGGCCGACAAGGGGCCAGTACGAGCAGTACTTC
CDR3 protein: CASRPTRGQYEQYF
J gene: TRBJ2-7
D gene: .
V gene: TRBV4-2
clone size: .

CDR3 DNA: TGCGCCAGCAGCTTGGAGGTAGAATCCTACGAGCAGTACTTC
CDR3 protein: CASSLEVESYEQYF
J gene: TRBJ2-7
D gene: .
V gene: TRBV5-1
clone size: .

CDR3 DNA: TGTGCCAGCAGCACCCGGGCCCCGTACCAAGAGACCCAGTACTTC
CDR3 protein: CASSTRAPYQETQYF
J gene: TRBJ2-5
D gene: .
V gene: TRBV5-6
clone size: .

CDR3 DNA: TGCAGTGCTAGAGATGGGCCGGCTCCTGGCACAGATACGCAGTATTTT
CDR3 protein: CSARDGPAPGTDTQYF
J gene: TRBJ2-3
D gene: .
V gene: TRBV20-1
clone size: few

CDR3 DNA: TGCAGCGTTCGGGGGACAGGGGGTCAGACCCAGTACTTC
CDR3 protein: CSVRGTGGQTQYF
J gene: TRBJ2-5
D gene: TRBD1
V gene: TRBV29-1
clone size: few

CDR3 DNA: TGTGCCAGCAGCTTCCCACGACAGGGTTGGAACACCGGGGAGCTGTTTTTT
CDR3 protein: CASSFPRQGWNTGELFF
J gene: TRBJ2-2
D gene: TRBD1
V gene: TRBV7-9
clone size: .

CDR3 DNA: TGCGCCAGCAGCTTGGCGCCTAGCGGGAACACAGATACGCAGTATTTT
CDR3 protein: CASSLAPSGNTDTQYF
J gene: TRBJ2-3
D gene: TRBD2
V gene: TRBV5-1
clone size: few

CDR3 DNA: TGTGCCATCACCCCGGGACAGAGATCCTACAATGAGCAGTTCTTC
CDR3 protein: CAITPGQRSYNEQFF
J gene: TRBJ2-1
D gene: TRBD1
V gene: TRBV10-3
clone size: few

CDR3 DNA: TGCAGTGCAGTGGGGGGCACTTGGAGTATCGATGAGCAGTTCTTC
CDR3 protein: CSAVGGTWSIDEQFF
J gene: TRBJ2-1
D gene: .
V gene: TRBV20-1
clone size: many

CDR3 DNA: TGTGCCAGCAGTTTAGTGCAGGGCCTTCACTACGAGCAGTACTTC
CDR3 protein: CASSLVQGLHYEQYF
J gene: TRBJ2-7
D gene: .
V gene: TRBV12-3/TRBV12-4
clone size: .

CDR3 DNA: TGTGCCAGCAGTAACGAGGTATCCTACGAGCAGTACTTC
CDR3 protein: CASSNEVSYEQYF
J gene: TRBJ2-7
D gene: .
V gene: TRBV6-2/TRBV6-3
clone size: many

CDR3 DNA: TGTGCCATCAGTGAGTCGATCGGCAGGGGGCGCGAGCAGTACTTC
CDR3 protein: CAISESIGRGREQYF
J gene: TRBJ2-7
D gene: TRBD1
V gene: TRBV10-3
clone size: .

CDR3 DNA: TGTGCCAGCAGCTTACTAGGGGCGGGTGAGACCCAGTACTTC
CDR3 protein: CASSLLGAGETQYF
J gene: TRBJ2-5
D gene: .
V gene: TRBV7-2
clone size: few

CDR3 DNA: TGTGCCAGCAGTTTTCGGAACAGGGGATACAATCAGCCCCAGCATTTT
CDR3 protein: CASSFRNRGYNQPQHF
J gene: TRBJ1-5
D gene: TRBD1
V gene: TRBV12-3/TRBV12-4
clone size: .

CDR3 DNA: TGCAGTGCTAGAGATGGCGGGGCGGGGACCCAGTACTTC
CDR3 protein: CSARDGGAGTQYF
J gene: TRBJ2-5
D gene: .
V gene: TRBV20-1
clone size: many

CDR3 DNA: TGCAGCGTTGGAGTACTAGCGGGAGCCACAGATACGCAGTATTTT
CDR3 protein: CSVGVLAGATDTQYF
J gene: TRBJ2-3
D gene: TRBD2
V gene: TRBV29-1
clone size: many